This T cell receptor beta chain is from a study of T cell changes during pregnancy in multiple sclerosis. The protocol was immunoSEQ multiplex PCR, while the TCRdb copy is restricted to in-frame clones and leaves out a portion. The sample consists of about 59,000 clones, just under 95% of them appearing once. The CDR3 spans 14 residues. V dropped 6 bases and J dropped 9; count of bases not matched to a gene: 10. Per the germline V gene, CDR1 is MDHEN and CDR2 is SYDVKM. This receptor was identified in a female donor with multiple sclerosis, enrolled in a pregnancy study. The sequences come from CD4+ T cells from peripheral blood mononuclear cells, collected before pregnancy. The chain combines TRBV28 with TRBJ2-4; 8 nucleotides agree with TRBD1. The CDR3 here is CASSPGQAGAIQYF. The CDR3 coding sequence is TGTGCCAGCAGCCCGGGACAGGCCGGGGCCATTCAGTACTTC.